The entry that follows covers one T cell receptor (beta chain) sequence. The germline V gene has CDR1 LGHDT and CDR2 YNNKEL (reference sequence). CDR3 length: 13 residues. The data stem from a study of monozygotic twins with inflammatory bowel disease. Generation of cDNA took place in eight separate reactions per sample. TCRdb reprocessed the 5' RACE reads, with one entry per CDR3 protein and no DNA. The sample is made up of 300,000 to 400,000 distinct CDR3 sequences, and the top ten hold around 2.6% of it. This chain connects TRBV3-1 to TRBJ1-1; as DNA is missing, the TRBD1 call by TCRdb cannot be tested. The TCR was taken from a human donor with ulcerative colitis or Crohn's disease, or a healthy co-twin of an affected twin (not recorded which). The specimen sequenced was blood. The CDR3 loop reads CASSGTLNTEAFF.